This T cell receptor beta chain emerged from a study of T cells after yellow fever vaccination. Background on the study: The SMART-Seq v4 Ultra Low Input method served to prepare the low-cell-number fractions. Study-wide points: Peaking on day 5 versus 15, the secondary response was faster but weaker.

This clonotype was counted ten times or more. V lost 5 bases and J lost 5, with 12 bases in between. This CDR3 comprises 14 residues. TCRdb itself ran the 5' RACE reads through MiXCR, one entry per CDR3 protein. The sample contains 20,000 to 25,000 distinct CDR3 sequences, roughly 5% of which appear only once. This TCR was sampled from a young man who received the YFV17D yellow fever vaccine. The sequencing used PBMCs, either bulk or a sorted T-cell subset (CD4+, CD8+, memory, or dextramer-sorted; not recorded which), collected more than 35 days after the first yellow fever vaccination. V and J are TRBV12-3 or TRBV12-4 and TRBJ1-4, with TRBD1 as a possible D gene (5 bases). The CDR3 spells CASSVWGRNEKLFF. CDR3 coding DNA: TGTGCCAGCAGTGTCTGGGGCCGAAATGAAAAACTGTTTTTT.